The 14 T cell receptor beta chains reported below all come from one sample, sequenced in a study of T-cell memory formation after mild COVID-19. TCRdb reanalysed the 5' RACE reads using MiXCR and keeps one entry per CDR3 protein. Of around 6,700 distinct CDR3 sequences in the sample, roughly 63% were seen once. The specimen was PBMCs or a T cell subset sorted from them (not recorded which). These receptors were collected from an adult who had mild COVID-19 (a few samples of this study predate the infection). Cell type and time point are not known.

The chain joins TRBV5-1 to TRBJ2-3; 14 bases fit TRBD2. Germline V gives CDR1 SGHRS, CDR2 YFSETQ. This CDR3 region has 17 residues. J gave up 6 bases and V 0 bases, and 6 bases lay outside the gene matches. CDR3 in DNA: TGCGCCAGCAGCTTGGCCGGGACTAGCGGGAGTCTGGATACGCAGTATTTT. The encoded protein is CASSLAGTSGSLDTQYF.

The rearrangement links TRBV12-3 or TRBV12-4 to TRBJ2-1; 9 bases match TRBD2. The ends lost 4 bases at V and 4 bases at J; junction bases unmatched: 11. The CDR3 length is 17 residues. The DNA of the CDR3 is TGTGCCAGCAGTTCCCCCCGGAGTAGCGGGGGTTACAATGAGCAGTTCTTC. It yields the protein CASSSPRSSGGYNEQFF.

In its sample, this clonotype is medium-sized. CDR3 sequence reads: CATSPAPGQGNYGYTF. The CDR3 DNA follows: TGTGCCACCAGCCCAGCCCCGGGACAGGGTAACTATGGCTACACCTTC. The chain is built from TRBV15 and TRBJ1-2; 9 bases are a match to TRBD1. The length of the CDR3 is 16 residues. V was clipped by 5 bases and J by 1 base; unmatched bases: 8. The germline CDR1 and CDR2 sequences are LNHNV and YYDKDF (reference sequence).

This clonotype is labeled medium-sized (0.01 to 0.1%). The chain combines TRBV7-2 with TRBJ1-1, with D perhaps TRBD1 (6 bases). The V gene lost 6 bases and the J gene lost 1 base, with 9 bases spanning the gap. The germline V gene encodes CDR1 SGHTA and CDR2 FQGNSA. The CDR3 is 13 residues long. CDR3 region: CASRSGQNTEAFF. Written as DNA, the CDR3 is TGTGCCAGCAGGTCGGGACAGAACACTGAAGCTTTCTTT.

This clonotype is medium-sized. This chain uses TRBV27 with TRBJ1-4; no reliable D call. Per the germline V gene, CDR1 is MNHEY and CDR2 is SMNVEV (reference sequence). The ends were cut back, 2 bases at V and 7 bases at J, with 23 bases in the middle. This CDR3 has 18 residues. The CDR3 sequence is CASSLRLSSSAVIEKLFF. The CDR3 nucleotides are TGTGCCAGCAGTTTAAGACTATCGAGCTCCGCGGTCATTGAAAAACTGTTTTTT.

This clonotype occurred many times. The chain carries TRBV6-5 and TRBJ1-1, with no clear D. V dropped 3 bases and J dropped 1 base, with 6 bases sitting between them. Per germline, CDR1 MNHEY and CDR2 SVGAGI. The CDR3 runs 13 residues. CDR3 in amino acids: CASSYRGNTEAFF. The CDR3, as DNA: TGTGCCAGCAGTTATCGTGGGAACACTGAAGCTTTCTTT.

This clonotype is deemed medium-sized (0.01 to 0.1%). The chain links TRBV21-1 to TRBJ2-3; the table's D gene call, TRBD1, was not cross checked with the DNA. TRBV21-1 is classified as a pseudogene. The CDR3 covers 17 residues. CDR3 protein: CASSKKPLGQKIDTQYF. The CDR3 DNA reads as TGTGCCAGCAGCAAAAAGCCCCTAGGACAGAAGATAGATACGCAGTATTTT.

The chain links TRBV23-1 to TRBJ2-7; no firm D call. TRBV23-1 is an ORF, and what it does is uncertain. The CDR3 is 12 amino acids. Between the trimmed V and J ends, which lost 0 bases and 4 bases, there was a span of 4 bases. CDR3 sequence: CASSQSGYEQYF. CDR3 nucleotide sequence: TGCGCCAGCAGTCAATCAGGGTACGAGCAGTACTTC.

By sample fraction, this clonotype is medium-sized. This chain uses TRBV23-1 with TRBJ1-1, with D hard to call. TRBV23-1 carries the ORF label, with uncertain function. V was cut by 0 bases and J by 4 bases, with 15 bases left in between. The CDR3 spans 16 residues. For the CDR3, the DNA is TGCGCCAGCAGTCAATCTCCAACATACAGAAGCACTGAAGCTTTCTTT. It codes for CASSQSPTYRSTEAFF.

The CDR3 DNA reads TGTGCCAGCAGTCCCAGGGGTACCTCCTACGAGCAGTACTTC. Translating it yields CASSPRGTSYEQYF. This rearrangement joins TRBV12-3 or TRBV12-4 to TRBJ2-7; TRBD1 might be the D (6 bases). This CDR3 is 14 amino acids long. The V and J ends lost 5 bases and 0 bases respectively, with 11 bases between them.

This chain joins TRBV18 and TRBJ2-1, with a weak D call TRBD2 (6 bases). The V gene lost 0 bases and the J gene lost 2 bases, with 11 bases spanning the gap. This CDR3 region has 16 residues. CDR1 and CDR2 (germline): KGHSH, LQKENI. CDR3 nucleotides: TGTGCCAGCTCACCACCGGCGGGGACCGCCTACAATGAGCAGTTCTTC. Translation: CASSPPAGTAYNEQFF.

J is TRBJ2-7 and V is TRBV7-6, with a possible D match to TRBD1 (6 bases). With 5 bases removed from V and 3 bases from J, the gap between germline ends came to 17 bases. CDR1 is SGHVS and CDR2 is FNYEAQ in the germline V gene. This CDR3 has 15 amino acids. DNA of the CDR3: TGTGCCAGCAGCGTACTTCTGGGGGCGAACTACGAGCAGTACTTC. Its protein product is CASSVLLGANYEQYF.

This chain links TRBV4-1 with TRBJ2-2; 9 bases fit TRBD1. Germline CDR1 and CDR2: MGHRA and YSYEKL. The V gene end was trimmed by 3 bases and the J gene end by 1 base; junction bases not matched to a gene: 3. The CDR3 is made up of 16 amino acids. CDR3 residues: CASSQTGQGNTGELFF. The DNA of the CDR3 is TGCGCCAGCAGCCAGACGGGACAGGGGAACACCGGGGAGCTGTTTTTT.

The rearrangement joins TRBV4-1 to TRBJ2-1; D is ambiguous. V dropped 1 base and J dropped 2 bases, with 12 bases sitting between them. Germline loops: CDR1 MGHRA, CDR2 YSYEKL. The CDR3 sequence is 16 residues long. CDR3 DNA sequence: TGCGCCAGCAGCCAAGCTGAGACAAATCCCTACAATGAGCAGTTCTTC. It specifies CASSQAETNPYNEQFF.